This T cell receptor (beta chain) was identified during a study of T cell responses to AZD1222 COVID-19 vaccine. Points from the study as a whole: With two AZD1222 doses given, Spike-specific TCR breadth and depth both rose. Targets within unmutated variant regions were reportedly found for nearly half of spike-specific TCRs.

Regarding this clone: Its antigen is not known.

Germline V lookup: CDR1 SGHVS, CDR2 FQNEAQ. The V end was cut by 3 bases, the J end by 3 bases, with 14 bases between. This CDR3 is 15 amino acids long. Profiled with immunoSEQ multiplex PCR; TCRdb holds only in-frame clones, not every one. The data hold more than 150,000 clones, with around 93% observed a single time. This chain uses TRBV7-8 with TRBJ1-1; D remains unclear. The receptor was derived from an adult in good health. The material was peripheral blood, obtained on day 0 of AZD1222 vaccination. This CDR3 reads CASSFSRRVHTEAFF. CDR3 nucleotides: TGTGCCAGCAGCTTTAGTCGTAGGGTGCACACTGAAGCTTTCTTT.